These 24 T cell receptor beta chains were all obtained from the same sample, sequenced in a study of cytomegalovirus exposure and HLA in healthy donors. Assay: immunoSEQ multiplex PCR; the TCRdb copy retains only in-frame clones and omits some. Among about 110,000 clones listed, approximately 88% were seen once. The sequenced sample consisted of PBMCs. Receptors originate from a woman aged 30 to 39 in good health and CMV-seropositive.

The chain couples TRBV5-6 to TRBJ1-4, with D possibly TRBD1 on 5 matching bases. CDR1 is SGHDT and CDR2 is YYEEEE in the germline V gene. The CDR3 extends over 15 amino acids. Trimming removed 3 bases at V and 10 bases at J, with 19 bases between. CDR3 sequence reads: CASSSLREIRGKLFF. CDR3 sequence (DNA): TGTGCCAGCAGCTCCCTTCGTGAGATTAGGGGAAAACTGTTTTTT.

V is TRBV5-4 and J is TRBJ2-7; D is possibly TRBD1 (5 bases). Germline assignment: CDR1 SGHNT and CDR2 YYREEE (reference sequence). Trimming left V 0 bases short and J 0 bases short, with 16 bases between. The CDR3 is 17 residues long. CDR3 nucleotide sequence: TGTGCCAGCAGCTTGGGAACCTCAGGGATGAGCTCCTACGAGCAGTACTTC. Translating gives CASSLGTSGMSSYEQYF.

As DNA, the CDR3 is TGTGCCAGCAGCGTCGGGGACAGCCAGGTCTCTTCACCCCTCCACTTT. Translating gives CASSVGDSQVSSPLHF. V is TRBV9 and J is TRBJ1-6; 7 nucleotides align to TRBD1. Germline V lookup: CDR1 SGDLS, CDR2 YYNGEE. Unmatched junction bases numbered 11, after V lost 2 bases and J lost 9 bases. The CDR3 covers 16 residues.

The V and J genes are TRBV7-9 and TRBJ1-2, with 9 bases matching TRBD1. The CDR3 is 16 amino acids. CDR1 SEHNR and CDR2 FQNEAQ come from the germline V gene (reference sequence). The trim removed 4 bases at V and 2 bases at J, leaving 8 bases unmatched. CDR3 DNA sequence: TGTGCCAGCAGCTCGACGACCGGGACAGGGAACTATGGCTACACCTTC. Translated: CASSSTTGTGNYGYTF.

This clone was observed a handful of times. The chain recombines TRBV5-1 with TRBJ2-1, with D possibly TRBD2 on 5 matching bases. From germline, CDR1 is SGHRS and CDR2 YFSETQ. V was pared by 3 bases and J by 10 bases, with 11 bases between. This CDR3 has 12 amino acids. CDR3 DNA sequence: TGCGCCAGCAGCTCCGATTGGAGGGAGCAGTTCTTC. Its translation is CASSSDWREQFF. Using reference TRBV5-1 and TRBJ2-1 for the parts outside the CDR3, the full variable domain is KAGVTQTPRYLIKTRGQQVTLSCSPISGHRSVSWYQQTPGQGLQFLFEYFSETQRNKGNFPGRFSGRQFSNSRSEMNVSTLELGDSALYLCASSSDWREQFFGPGTRLTVL.

The rearrangement joins TRBV7-9 to TRBJ2-2; tentatively, D is TRBD1 (5 bases). The CDR3 covers 14 residues. Germline V gene sequence: CDR1 SEHNR, CDR2 FQNEAQ (reference sequence). V was trimmed by 3 bases and J by 4 bases, leaving 9 bases between them. The DNA for the CDR3 is TGTGCCAGCAGCTTCCAGGGTTCCACCGGGGAGCTGTTTTTT. This translates into CASSFQGSTGELFF.

This chain joins TRBV9 and TRBJ2-2, with no clear D. This CDR3 is built from 12 residues. V lost 4 bases to trimming and J lost 2 bases, with 3 bases between them. The germline gives CDR1 SGDLS, CDR2 YYNGEE. In nucleotides, the CDR3 is TGTGCCAGCAGCACAAACACCGGGGAGCTGTTTTTT. Encoded protein: CASSTNTGELFF.

The gene calls are TRBV11-2 and TRBJ2-5; a possible D gene is TRBD1 (5 bases). CDR3 length: 14 residues. Germline CDR1 and CDR2: SGHAT and FQNNGV. Trimming stripped 2 bases from V and 1 base from J, with 8 bases between. CDR3 residues: CASSLIQGQETQYF. As DNA, the CDR3 is TGTGCCAGCAGCTTAATTCAGGGCCAAGAGACCCAGTACTTC. Full variable domain (remainder filled in from reference TRBV11-2 and TRBJ2-5): EAGVAQSPRYKIIEKRQSVAFWCNPISGHATLYWYQQILGQGPKLLIQFQNNGVVDDSQLPKDRFSAERLKGVDSTLKIQPAKLEDSAVYLCASSLIQGQETQYFGPGTRLLVL.

The chain combines TRBV2 with TRBJ2-4; TRBD2 matches at 11 bases. The trim removed 6 bases at V and 15 bases at J, leaving 10 bases unmatched. Germline V CDR1 and CDR2: SNHLY, FYNNEI. The CDR3 is made up of 13 amino acids. CDR3: CASSPGLAAAWYF. CDR3 nucleotide sequence: TGTGCCAGCAGCCCGGGACTAGCGGCTGCGTGGTACTTC.

This chain links TRBV7-2 with TRBJ1-1; 8 positions match TRBD1. The CDR3 extends over 15 amino acids. Trimming took 5 bases from V and 3 from J; bases not matched to a gene: 8. Germline lookup yields CDR1 SGHTA and CDR2 FQGNSA. CDR3 protein: CASSPRTGWDTEAFF. The CDR3 coding sequence is TGTGCCAGCAGCCCTCGGACAGGGTGGGACACTGAAGCTTTCTTT.

The rearrangement links TRBV29-1 to TRBJ1-1; 7 bases align to TRBD1. CDR1 is SQVTM, CDR2 ANQGSEA, per germline. J was trimmed by 1 base and V by 7 bases; bases with no gene match: 6. The CDR3 length is 13 residues. The CDR3 DNA reads as TGCAGCGCCGACACAGGGGAGAACACTGAAGCTTTCTTT. Translating it yields CSADTGENTEAFF.

In DNA form, the CDR3 reads TGCGCCAGCAGGGACAGAAACAGAACCCTCACTGAAGCTTTCTTT. It is translated as CASRDRNRTLTEAFF. The chain recombines TRBV10-1 with TRBJ1-1, with D tentatively TRBD1 (6 bases). The CDR3 covers 15 residues. Germline CDR1 reads WNHNN; CDR2 reads SYGVQD (reference sequence). V was pared by 6 bases and J by 4 bases, with 18 bases between.

The rearrangement joins TRBV27 to TRBJ2-7; 12 nucleotides line up with TRBD2. The ends lost 5 bases at V and 0 bases at J; junction bases unmatched: 2. Germline-derived CDR1 and CDR2 are MNHEY and SMNVEV (reference sequence). The length of the CDR3 is 15 residues. The CDR3 reads CASSTTSGSSYEQYF. CDR3 bases: TGTGCCAGCAGTACGACTAGCGGGAGCTCCTACGAGCAGTACTTC.

This clone was recorded a few times. The chain joins TRBV10-3 to TRBJ2-7, with D tentatively TRBD2 (5 bases). Trimming stripped 5 bases from V and 5 bases from J, with 16 bases between. This CDR3 comprises 14 residues. CDR1 is ENHRY, CDR2 SYGVKD, per germline. The CDR3 sequence: CAISSRGPGNEQYF. In nucleotides, the CDR3 is TGTGCCATCAGTTCCCGGGGTCCGGGGAACGAGCAGTACTTC.

The chain employs TRBV5-1 and TRBJ2-7; 9 bases line up with TRBD1. The junction had 7 bases not matched to a gene; V was cut back by 2 bases and J by 1 base. Looked up from germline, CDR1 is SGHRS and CDR2 is YFSETQ. The CDR3 runs 16 residues. In nucleotides, the CDR3 is TGCGCCAGCAGCTTACTCGGACAGGGGCTATCCTACGAGCAGTACTTC. It specifies CASSLLGQGLSYEQYF.

The V and J genes are TRBV28 and TRBJ2-7; D possibly corresponds to TRBD2 (6 bases). The CDR3 consists of 15 residues. Trimming pared 3 bases from V and 6 bases from J, leaving 18 bases between. Per the germline V gene, CDR1 is MDHEN and CDR2 is SYDVKM. CDR3 DNA sequence: TGTGCCAGCAGTTTGGGGGGTCTACGAGCGGGCGAGCAGTACTTC. Amino acid sequence: CASSLGGLRAGEQYF.

The chain links TRBV19 to TRBJ1-6; 7 nucleotides agree with TRBD1. Trimming removed 7 bases from V and 6 bases from J; junction bases left unmatched: 9. The CDR3 contains 15 residues. Germline lookup yields CDR1 LNHDA and CDR2 SQIVND (reference sequence). The CDR3 loop is CASKNRGEVNSPLHF. For the CDR3, the DNA is TGTGCCAGTAAAAACAGGGGCGAGGTTAATTCACCCCTCCACTTT.

This clone has more than one count but fewer than ten. The rearrangement links TRBV4-3 to TRBJ2-2; D is ambiguous. The CDR3 has 14 residues. Trimming removed 1 base at V and 1 base at J, with 4 bases between. Germline V gene sequence: CDR1 LGHNA, CDR2 YSLEER. This chain's CDR3 is CASSQGRNTGELFF. The CDR3 nucleotides are TGCGCCAGCAGCCAAGGCAGGAACACCGGGGAGCTGTTTTTT.

V is TRBV4-3 and J is TRBJ1-2; a weak D match, TRBD1 (6 bases). The CDR3 length is 14 residues. Germline V gene data show CDR1 as LGHNA and CDR2 as YSLEER. Trimming left V 0 bases short and J 7 bases short, with 12 bases between. CDR3: CASSQDTGRVGYTF. CDR3 sequence (DNA): TGCGCCAGCAGCCAAGACACAGGGAGAGTTGGCTACACCTTC.

This chain connects TRBV7-6 to TRBJ2-7; 8 nucleotides match TRBD2. The CDR3 is 14 residues long. CDR1 and CDR2 from the germline V gene are SGHVS and FNYEAQ. V dropped 3 bases and J dropped 5; count of bases not matched to a gene: 6. CDR3 residues: CASSFSAGANEQYF. The DNA for the CDR3 is TGTGCCAGCAGCTTCTCAGCGGGAGCCAACGAGCAGTACTTC.

This chain joins TRBV4-2 and TRBJ2-3; TRBD2 matches 7 bases. This CDR3 has 16 amino acids. The V gene end was trimmed by 1 base and the J gene end by 5 bases; junction bases not matched to a gene: 9. Looked up from germline, CDR1 is LGHNA and CDR2 is YNFKEQ. The CDR3 DNA reads as TGTGCCAGCAGCCAAGGGGAGGGAGCGGTCGGAGATACGCAGTATTTT. Its protein is CASSQGEGAVGDTQYF.

This chain joins TRBV5-1 and TRBJ2-2; D might be TRBD2 (5 bases). CDR3 size: 16 residues. V gave up 0 bases and J gave up 6 bases, with 15 bases separating them. Germline V lookup: CDR1 SGHRS, CDR2 YFSETQ. The CDR3 protein is CASSLDQRQRAGELFF. The CDR3 nucleotides are TGCGCCAGCAGCTTGGACCAGCGGCAAAGGGCCGGGGAGCTGTTTTTT. Full variable domain (missing parts from reference TRBV5-1 and TRBJ2-2): KAGVTQTPRYLIKTRGQQVTLSCSPISGHRSVSWYQQTPGQGLQFLFEYFSETQRNKGNFPGRFSGRQFSNSRSEMNVSTLELGDSALYLCASSLDQRQRAGELFFGEGSRLTVL.

The gene calls are TRBV11-2 and TRBJ2-5; D possibly corresponds to TRBD2 (6 bases). Germline CDR1 reads SGHAT; CDR2 reads FQNNGV. Trimming pared 3 bases from V and 7 bases from J, leaving 15 bases between. The CDR3 has 14 amino acids. CDR3 loop: CASSFAGGVGTQYF. As DNA, the CDR3 is TGTGCCAGCAGCTTTGCAGGCGGGGTCGGGACCCAGTACTTC. Together with reference TRBV11-2 and TRBJ2-5, the CDR3 gives the full variable domain: EAGVAQSPRYKIIEKRQSVAFWCNPISGHATLYWYQQILGQGPKLLIQFQNNGVVDDSQLPKDRFSAERLKGVDSTLKIQPAKLEDSAVYLCASSFAGGVGTQYFGPGTRLLVL.

This chain uses TRBV10-3 with TRBJ1-1, with D perhaps matching TRBD1 (6 bases). Germline V gives CDR1 ENHRY, CDR2 SYGVKD. Trimming removed 7 bases at V and 3 bases at J, with 6 bases between. CDR3 length: 11 amino acids. The CDR3 DNA is TGTGCCATCAAGGGGGACACTGAAGCTTTCTTT. Translation: CAIKGDTEAFF.